This is a list of T cell receptor beta chains from one sample in a study of OX40 agonist ivuxolimab in advanced cancers. The assay was immunoSEQ multiplex PCR, and TCRdb's table has in-frame clones only and misses some. This sample has roughly 56,000 clones, with around nine tenths found just once. The starting material was CD4+ or CD8+ T cells sorted from blood, obtained in a trial of the OX40 agonist ivuxolimab. The origin of the receptors is an adult with an advanced solid tumor such as melanoma, head and neck, liver or kidney cancer. The CDR3 runs from the conserved cysteine through the conserved F or W. Each record gives: J gene, V gene, clone size, D gene, CDR3 DNA, CDR3 protein. D genes are given only for firm matches. Some rows have no size entry. The others give once, few or many, or a class for an expanded clone.

TRBJ2-2	TRBV4-2	NA	NA	TGTGCCAGCAGCCAATCCCGGGGCGACACCGGGGAGCTGTTTTTT	CASSQSRGDTGELFF
TRBJ2-2	TRBV19	few	NA	TGTGCCAGTAGTACCCGCCATCAGGGCACCGGGGAGCTGTTTTTT	CASSTRHQGTGELFF
TRBJ1-4	TRBV5-8	NA	NA	TGTGCCAGCAGCCGGGATACGGGGGAAAAACTGTTTTTT	CASSRDTGEKLFF
TRBJ1-3	TRBV18	NA	NA	TGTGCCAGCTCAATCCAGGGTCGAAACACCATATATTTT	CASSIQGRNTIYF
TRBJ2-5	TRBV21-1	NA	NA	TGTGCCAGCAGCAGCGGGACAGGGGGGTCCAAAGAGACCCAGTACTTC	CASSSGTGGSKETQYF
TRBJ2-5	TRBV6-4	NA	NA	TGTGCCAGCATCACGTATAGCGTGGAGACCCAGTACTTC	CASITYSVETQYF
TRBJ2-2	TRBV11-3	NA	TRBD1	TGTGCCAGCAGCTTAGATCCAAGCCACAGGGGTAGAACCGGGGAGCTGTTTTTT	CASSLDPSHRGRTGELFF
TRBJ1-3	TRBV9	NA	NA	TGTGCCAGCAGCGTAGTCGACAGCTTCAGAAACACCATATATTTT	CASSVVDSFRNTIYF
TRBJ2-2	TRBV5-6	NA	TRBD2	TGTGCCAGCAGCTTGTTCTCCCTAGCGGGAGATCCGTCCGGGGAGCTGTTTTTT	CASSLFSLAGDPSGELFF
TRBJ2-1	TRBV7-6	few	TRBD2	TGTGCCAGCAGCTTAGAGGCCGTTGGTAGCGGGAGATTGACCTACAATGAGCAGTTCTTC	CASSLEAVGSGRLTYNEQFF
TRBJ2-3	TRBV19	NA	NA	TGTGCCAGTAGCAAAGGATGGGGAGATACGCAGTATTTT	CASSKGWGDTQYF
TRBJ2-1	TRBV2	NA	TRBD1	TGTGCCAGCAAACGGACAGGGGGCAACAATGAGCAGTTCTTC	CASKRTGGNNEQFF
TRBJ1-5	TRBV4-1	once	NA	TGCGCCAGCAGCCAAGATGGCAGGAATCAGCCCCAGCATTTT	CASSQDGRNQPQHF
TRBJ2-1	TRBV5-1	NA	NA	TGCGCCAGCAGCAAGGGACTTCTCAATGAGCAGTTCTTC	CASSKGLLNEQFF
TRBJ2-7	TRBV19	NA	NA	TGTGCCACCGCGCCAGGGTTTCTGAACGAGCAGTACTTC	CATAPGFLNEQYF
TRBJ2-1	TRBV7-2	NA	TRBD2	TGTGCCAGCAGCTTAGGGACTAGCGGTGGATTCGGTGAGCAGTTCTTC	CASSLGTSGGFGEQFF
TRBJ2-4	TRBV29-1	NA	NA	TGCAGCGTTGAAAAGCTGGGCATTCAGTACTTC	CSVEKLGIQYF
TRBJ1-1	TRBV2	NA	NA	TGTGCCAGCACCCGGGACCGACCGAACACTGAAGCTTTCTTT	CASTRDRPNTEAFF
TRBJ1-6	TRBV5-1	NA	NA	TGCGCCAGCAGCTTGGCAGGTCAGAAGTATAATTCACCCCTCCACTTT	CASSLAGQKYNSPLHF
TRBJ1-4	TRBV14	NA	TRBD1	TGTGCCAGCGGCCAGACAGGGAGGGAAAAACTGTTTTTT	CASGQTGREKLFF
TRBJ2-1	TRBV28	once	NA	TGTGCCAGCAGTTCGATGAGGTGGTACTCCTACAATGAGCAGTTCTTC	CASSSMRWYSYNEQFF
TRBJ1-5	TRBV6-5	NA	NA	TGTGCCAGCAGCCGCAGGGCGCAGCAGCCCCAGCATTTT	CASSRRAQQPQHF
TRBJ2-1	TRBV30	NA	NA	TGTGCCTGGACCAGGTCCTACAATGAGCAGTTCTTC	CAWTRSYNEQFF
TRBJ1-1	TRBV29-1	NA	NA	TGCAGCGTTGAACTTGCCGGGACTGAAGCTTTCTTT	CSVELAGTEAFF